A selection of T cell receptor beta chains follows, all from one sample in a study of cytomegalovirus exposure and HLA in healthy donors. Repertoires were generated with immunoSEQ multiplex PCR, while TCRdb's copy carries only in-frame clones and drops some. The repertoire holds 45,000 to 70,000 clones, with around four fifths as singletons. The sequencing sample was made of PBMCs. The receptors were gathered from a man aged 45-65 years in good health and CMV-seronegative. CDR3s include the opening cysteine and the closing phenylalanine or tryptophan. Fields, in order: CDR3 length, clone size, V gene, D gene, J gene, CDR3 protein, CDR3 DNA. A D gene is named only where the DNA matches it firmly. The size entry is marked missing in some rows and otherwise reads once, few, many or a size class.

cdr3_length: 16
clone_size: .
v_call: TRBV6-5
d_call: TRBD1
j_call: TRBJ1-1
cdr3_aa: CASSYSGTGLETEAFF
cdr3_nt: TGTGCCAGCAGTTACTCCGGGACAGGGTTGGAGACTGAAGCTTTCTTT

cdr3_length: 22
clone_size: .
v_call: TRBV28
d_call: .
j_call: TRBJ1-5
cdr3_aa: CASTLEIKWGRSGTYSNQPQHF
cdr3_nt: TGTGCCAGCACTTTAGAAATAAAATGGGGCAGGTCCGGAACCTATAGCAATCAGCCCCAGCATTTT

cdr3_length: 17
clone_size: .
v_call: TRBV18
d_call: .
j_call: TRBJ2-1
cdr3_aa: CASSTTVAGSVYNEQFF
cdr3_nt: TGTGCCAGCTCGACGACAGTTGCGGGGTCGGTATACAATGAGCAGTTCTTC

cdr3_length: 13
clone_size: .
v_call: TRBV2
d_call: TRBD1
j_call: TRBJ2-7
cdr3_aa: CASIGTGVYEQYF
cdr3_nt: TGTGCCAGCATCGGGACAGGGGTCTACGAGCAGTACTTC

cdr3_length: 14
clone_size: .
v_call: TRBV19
d_call: .
j_call: TRBJ1-6
cdr3_aa: CASQDRSNNSPLHF
cdr3_nt: TGTGCCAGTCAAGATAGGAGTAATAATTCACCCCTCCACTTT

cdr3_length: 12
clone_size: .
v_call: TRBV28
d_call: TRBD1
j_call: TRBJ2-1
cdr3_aa: CASSPPDRAPFF
cdr3_nt: TGTGCCAGCAGTCCTCCGGACAGGGCGCCATTCTTC

cdr3_length: 16
clone_size: .
v_call: TRBV30
d_call: .
j_call: TRBJ1-1
cdr3_aa: CAWTPTGGVWYTEAFF
cdr3_nt: TGTGCCTGGACCCCTACGGGAGGGGTTTGGTACACTGAAGCTTTCTTT

cdr3_length: 14
clone_size: .
v_call: TRBV6-1
d_call: TRBD1
j_call: TRBJ1-2
cdr3_aa: CASSDRDRDYGYTF
cdr3_nt: TGTGCCAGCAGTGACCGAGACAGGGACTATGGCTACACCTTC

cdr3_length: 16
clone_size: few
v_call: TRBV5-4
d_call: .
j_call: TRBJ1-2
cdr3_aa: CASSPTLGEGSVGYTF
cdr3_nt: TGTGCCAGCAGCCCAACCCTAGGGGAGGGCTCGGTTGGCTACACCTTC

cdr3_length: 15
clone_size: .
v_call: TRBV18
d_call: TRBD1
j_call: TRBJ1-6
cdr3_aa: CASSPLNRGESPLHF
cdr3_nt: TGTGCCAGCTCACCGTTAAACAGGGGGGAGTCACCCCTCCACTTT

cdr3_length: 16
clone_size: .
v_call: TRBV7-2
d_call: TRBD1
j_call: TRBJ2-1
cdr3_aa: CASSSRQGMDRNEQFF
cdr3_nt: TGTGCCAGCAGCTCTAGACAGGGAATGGATCGAAATGAGCAGTTCTTC

cdr3_length: 15
clone_size: .
v_call: TRBV30
d_call: TRBD1
j_call: TRBJ1-6
cdr3_aa: CAWSGGTAYNSPLHF
cdr3_nt: TGTGCCTGGAGTGGAGGGACAGCTTATAATTCACCCCTCCACTTT

cdr3_length: 12
clone_size: few
v_call: TRBV28
d_call: .
j_call: TRBJ1-1
cdr3_aa: CASSPSNTEAFF
cdr3_nt: TGTGCCAGCAGCCCTTCCAACACTGAAGCTTTCTTT

cdr3_length: 15
clone_size: .
v_call: TRBV7-3
d_call: TRBD1
j_call: TRBJ2-3
cdr3_aa: CASSSGQGGTDTQYF
cdr3_nt: TGTGCCAGCAGCTCGGGACAGGGGGGCACAGATACGCAGTATTTT

cdr3_length: 16
clone_size: .
v_call: TRBV13
d_call: .
j_call: TRBJ1-3
cdr3_aa: CASSNRKTSSGNTIYF
cdr3_nt: TGTGCCAGCAGCAACCGGAAGACTAGCTCTGGAAACACCATATATTTT

cdr3_length: 18
clone_size: .
v_call: TRBV25-1
d_call: TRBD2
j_call: TRBJ2-1
cdr3_aa: CASGAGTSGGASWNEQFF
cdr3_nt: TGTGCCAGCGGCGCCGGGACTAGCGGGGGGGCCTCGTGGAATGAGCAGTTCTTC

cdr3_length: 15
clone_size: .
v_call: TRBV10-3
d_call: .
j_call: TRBJ1-6
cdr3_aa: CAISDRARDNSPLHF
cdr3_nt: TGTGCCATCAGTGACAGGGCAAGGGATAATTCACCCCTCCACTTT

cdr3_length: 14
clone_size: .
v_call: TRBV5-4
d_call: .
j_call: TRBJ2-1
cdr3_aa: CASSRAGLPNEQFF
cdr3_nt: TGTGCCAGCAGTCGGGCGGGACTGCCCAATGAGCAGTTCTTC

cdr3_length: 13
clone_size: .
v_call: TRBV6-6
d_call: TRBD2
j_call: TRBJ2-7
cdr3_aa: CASSRGGSYEQYF
cdr3_nt: TGTGCCAGCAGCCGCGGGGGCTCCTACGAGCAGTACTTC

cdr3_length: 13
clone_size: .
v_call: TRBV6-6
d_call: .
j_call: TRBJ2-5
cdr3_aa: CASSLTGRETQYF
cdr3_nt: TGTGCCAGCAGTTTGACAGGGAGGGAGACCCAGTACTTC

cdr3_length: 12
clone_size: .
v_call: TRBV30
d_call: .
j_call: TRBJ1-2
cdr3_aa: CAWSPGTMGYTF
cdr3_nt: TGTGCCTGGAGTCCGGGGACTATGGGCTACACCTTC

cdr3_length: 15
clone_size: .
v_call: TRBV6-1
d_call: TRBD2
j_call: TRBJ2-5
cdr3_aa: CASSVLAGLTETQYF
cdr3_nt: TGTGCCAGCAGTGTGTTAGCGGGGTTAACAGAGACCCAGTACTTC

cdr3_length: 16
clone_size: .
v_call: TRBV5-1
d_call: .
j_call: TRBJ2-5
cdr3_aa: CASSLAPKSGGETQYF
cdr3_nt: TGCGCCAGCAGCTTGGCCCCAAAAAGCGGAGGGGAGACCCAGTACTTC

cdr3_length: 17
clone_size: .
v_call: TRBV1
d_call: .
j_call: TRBJ2-3
cdr3_aa: CTSSQARDRGRTDTQYF
cdr3_nt: TGCACCAGCAGCCAGGCCCGGGACAGGGGACGAACAGATACGCAGTATTTT

cdr3_length: 15
clone_size: .
v_call: TRBV7-2
d_call: TRBD2
j_call: TRBJ2-5
cdr3_aa: CASSLAGGTQETQYF
cdr3_nt: TGTGCCAGCAGCTTAGCGGGGGGGACCCAAGAGACCCAGTACTTC

cdr3_length: 14
clone_size: .
v_call: TRBV6-6
d_call: .
j_call: TRBJ1-5
cdr3_aa: CASSREGINQPQHF
cdr3_nt: TGTGCCAGCAGCCGGGAAGGGATAAATCAGCCCCAGCATTTT

cdr3_length: 14
clone_size: .
v_call: TRBV6-4
d_call: .
j_call: TRBJ2-3
cdr3_aa: CASSDQQDTDTQYF
cdr3_nt: TGTGCCAGCAGTGACCAACAAGACACAGATACGCAGTATTTT

cdr3_length: 15
clone_size: .
v_call: TRBV7-2
d_call: .
j_call: TRBJ1-2
cdr3_aa: CASSRHPDLNYGYTF
cdr3_nt: TGTGCCAGCAGCCGCCACCCGGACTTAAACTATGGCTACACCTTC

cdr3_length: 15
clone_size: .
v_call: TRBV7-9
d_call: .
j_call: TRBJ2-5
cdr3_aa: CASSPRVGSQETQYF
cdr3_nt: TGTGCCAGCAGCCCGAGGGTGGGCTCCCAAGAGACCCAGTACTTC

cdr3_length: 16
clone_size: .
v_call: TRBV19
d_call: TRBD1
j_call: TRBJ1-2
cdr3_aa: CASSPSWGQGVYGYTF
cdr3_nt: TGTGCCAGTAGTCCCTCCTGGGGACAGGGCGTCTATGGCTACACCTTC

cdr3_length: 17
clone_size: .
v_call: TRBV7-2
d_call: .
j_call: TRBJ2-5
cdr3_aa: CASSLAGGTRGVETQYF
cdr3_nt: TGTGCCAGCAGCTTAGCGGGGGGAACCCGAGGGGTGGAGACCCAGTACTTC

cdr3_length: 17
clone_size: few
v_call: TRBV7-4
d_call: TRBD1
j_call: TRBJ1-5
cdr3_aa: CASSLATGQGAGQPQHF
cdr3_nt: TGTGCCAGCAGCTTAGCGACGGGGCAGGGGGCGGGTCAGCCCCAGCATTTT

cdr3_length: 14
clone_size: .
v_call: TRBV28
d_call: .
j_call: TRBJ2-7
cdr3_aa: CASSLTRAPYEQYF
cdr3_nt: TGTGCCAGCAGTTTAACCAGGGCCCCCTACGAGCAGTACTTC

cdr3_length: 15
clone_size: .
v_call: TRBV6-1
d_call: .
j_call: TRBJ2-5
cdr3_aa: CASSEAWQGKETQYF
cdr3_nt: TGTGCCAGCAGTGAAGCGTGGCAGGGGAAGGAGACCCAGTACTTC

cdr3_length: 16
clone_size: .
v_call: TRBV9
d_call: .
j_call: TRBJ2-3
cdr3_aa: CASSVEEVLSTDTQYF
cdr3_nt: TGTGCCAGCAGCGTAGAGGAGGTCCTAAGCACAGATACGCAGTATTTT

cdr3_length: 16
clone_size: .
v_call: TRBV27
d_call: .
j_call: TRBJ2-5
cdr3_aa: CASSLLGQGRGETQYF
cdr3_nt: TGTGCCAGCAGTTTATTAGGTCAGGGGAGGGGAGAGACCCAGTACTTC

cdr3_length: 16
clone_size: .
v_call: TRBV27
d_call: TRBD2
j_call: TRBJ2-7
cdr3_aa: CASSSSGGELAYEQYF
cdr3_nt: TGTGCCAGCAGTTCTAGCGGGGGCGAACTTGCCTACGAGCAGTACTTC

cdr3_length: 15
clone_size: .
v_call: TRBV15
d_call: .
j_call: TRBJ1-2
cdr3_aa: CATSRDLGQAYGYTF
cdr3_nt: TGTGCCACCAGCAGAGATCTTGGGCAGGCCTATGGCTACACCTTC

cdr3_length: 13
clone_size: .
v_call: TRBV30
d_call: TRBD1
j_call: TRBJ1-2
cdr3_aa: CAWSLTGVSGYTF
cdr3_nt: TGTGCCTGGAGTCTGACAGGGGTTAGTGGCTACACCTTC

cdr3_length: 13
clone_size: few
v_call: TRBV5-4
d_call: .
j_call: TRBJ1-6
cdr3_aa: CASSREGESPLHF
cdr3_nt: TGTGCCAGCAGCCGGGAGGGGGAATCACCCCTCCACTTT

cdr3_length: 14
clone_size: .
v_call: TRBV4-1
d_call: .
j_call: TRBJ2-7
cdr3_aa: CASSQRGTDYEQYF
cdr3_nt: TGCGCCAGCAGCCAACGCGGGACAGACTACGAGCAGTACTTC

cdr3_length: 16
clone_size: .
v_call: TRBV12-5
d_call: .
j_call: TRBJ1-2
cdr3_aa: CASGFGTLTPFYGYTF
cdr3_nt: TGTGCTAGTGGTTTCGGGACTCTGACTCCCTTCTATGGCTACACCTTC

cdr3_length: 13
clone_size: .
v_call: TRBV28
d_call: .
j_call: TRBJ1-2
cdr3_aa: CASTVRGNYGYTF
cdr3_nt: TGTGCCAGCACGGTCAGGGGTAACTATGGCTACACCTTC

cdr3_length: 13
clone_size: .
v_call: TRBV14
d_call: .
j_call: TRBJ1-2
cdr3_aa: CASSQGQARGYTF
cdr3_nt: TGTGCCAGCAGCCAAGGACAGGCTCGTGGCTACACCTTC

cdr3_length: 17
clone_size: .
v_call: TRBV7-2
d_call: TRBD2
j_call: TRBJ2-1
cdr3_aa: CASRRDMTSGGNDEQFF
cdr3_nt: TGTGCCAGCAGGCGTGACATGACTAGCGGGGGGAACGATGAGCAGTTCTTC

cdr3_length: 13
clone_size: .
v_call: TRBV7-9
d_call: .
j_call: TRBJ1-2
cdr3_aa: CASSFTEEYGYTF
cdr3_nt: TGTGCCAGCAGCTTTACGGAGGAGTATGGCTACACCTTC

cdr3_length: 16
clone_size: .
v_call: TRBV6-5
d_call: .
j_call: TRBJ2-7
cdr3_aa: CASSYSGGRLSDEQYF
cdr3_nt: TGTGCCAGCAGTTACTCGGGGGGGCGCCTCTCGGACGAGCAGTACTTC

cdr3_length: 14
clone_size: .
v_call: TRBV27
d_call: .
j_call: TRBJ1-1
cdr3_aa: CASSFVPLNTEAFF
cdr3_nt: TGTGCCAGCAGTTTCGTCCCTCTGAACACTGAAGCTTTCTTT

cdr3_length: 17
clone_size: .
v_call: TRBV30
d_call: TRBD2
j_call: TRBJ2-5
cdr3_aa: CAWSFTRTSGSQETQYF
cdr3_nt: TGTGCCTGGAGTTTTACACGGACTAGCGGGAGCCAAGAGACCCAGTACTTC

cdr3_length: 18
clone_size: once
v_call: TRBV19
d_call: TRBD1
j_call: TRBJ1-4
cdr3_aa: CASSILGWTGEEDEKLFF
cdr3_nt: TGTGCCAGTAGTATCCTCGGGTGGACAGGGGAAGAAGATGAAAAACTGTTTTTT

cdr3_length: 14
clone_size: .
v_call: TRBV6-5
d_call: TRBD1
j_call: TRBJ2-7
cdr3_aa: CASSSGQGNYEQYF
cdr3_nt: TGTGCCAGCAGTTCGGGACAGGGTAACTACGAGCAGTACTTC

cdr3_length: 14
clone_size: .
v_call: TRBV7-9
d_call: TRBD1
j_call: TRBJ2-7
cdr3_aa: CASSHPGQQNEQYF
cdr3_nt: TGTGCCAGCAGCCATCCGGGACAGCAAAACGAGCAGTACTTC

cdr3_length: 11
clone_size: .
v_call: TRBV5-1
d_call: .
j_call: TRBJ2-7
cdr3_aa: CASCEGSEQYF
cdr3_nt: TGCGCCAGCTGTGAAGGGAGCGAGCAGTACTTC

cdr3_length: 15
clone_size: .
v_call: TRBV5-6
d_call: .
j_call: TRBJ1-2
cdr3_aa: CASRDLGASNYGYTF
cdr3_nt: TGTGCCAGCAGGGATTTGGGGGCATCTAACTATGGCTACACCTTC

cdr3_length: 14
clone_size: .
v_call: TRBV19
d_call: TRBD1
j_call: TRBJ2-2
cdr3_aa: CATRQGTNTGELFF
cdr3_nt: TGTGCCACTCGACAGGGGACGAACACCGGGGAGCTGTTTTTT